One and the same sample provided the 22 T cell receptor beta chains below, sequenced in a study of human T cells and chemical hapten exposure. Via MiXCR, TCRdb re-called the 5' RACE reads, giving one row per CDR3 protein. Of 130,000 or so distinct CDR3 sequences in the sample, 4.1% are singletons; the top ten hold about 1.3%. Total RNA was isolated from unfractionated whole blood. Source of these receptors: a female donor in good health.

This clonotype came up many times. The chain employs TRBV9 and TRBJ1-6, with D possibly matching TRBD1 (5 bases). Trimming shortened V by 4 bases and J by 10 bases, and 18 bases separated the two germline ends. The CDR3 sequence is 15 residues long. The germline V gene has CDR1 SGDLS and CDR2 YYNGEE. The CDR3 DNA follows: TGTGCCAGCAGCCCCGTGGGGGGGGTTGGATCACCCCTCCACTTT. Amino acid sequence: CASSPVGGVGSPLHF.

To note about this clonotype: Being one base from a much bigger clone, this may be a read error. The CDR3 loop reads CSASVGIRDTEAFF. For the CDR3, the DNA is TGCAGTGCTAGTGTCGGAATTCGTGACACTGAAGCTTTCTTT. V is TRBV20-1 and J is TRBJ1-1, with unresolved D. The CDR3 extends over 14 amino acids. From germline, CDR1 is DFQATT and CDR2 SNEGSKA (reference sequence). Trimming pared 3 bases from V and 3 bases from J, leaving 14 bases between.

This clonotype has more than one count but fewer than ten. This may be a read error: a much more frequent sequence differs by one nucleotide. This chain connects TRBV11-1 to TRBJ2-4, with D perhaps being TRBD1 or TRBD2 (5 bases each). Germline CDR1 SGHAT, CDR2 FQDESV (reference sequence). There are 16 residues in the CDR3. V dropped 1 base and J dropped 5 bases, with 15 bases sitting between them. CDR3: CASSLGGARLENIQYF. The DNA of the CDR3 is TGTGCCAGCAGCTTAGGAGGGGCTCGTCTCGAAAACATTCAGTACTTC.

This clonotype was picked up many times. The V gene is TRBV12-3 or TRBV12-4, the J gene TRBJ1-1; the D gene is possibly TRBD1 (5 bases). CDR3 length equals 14 residues. The V gene lost 6 bases and the J gene lost 0 bases, with 11 bases spanning the gap. The CDR3 loop is CASSHRTMNTEAFF. CDR3 bases: TGTGCCAGCAGCCACAGGACTATGAACACTGAAGCTTTCTTT.

The rearrangement uses TRBV29-1 and TRBJ1-1; no firm D call. Germline V gives CDR1 SQVTM, CDR2 ANQGSEA. This CDR3 is 12 amino acids long. Trimming stripped 5 bases from V and 1 base from J, with 8 bases between. CDR3 sequence reads: CSVSGGNTEAFF. In DNA form, the CDR3 reads TGCAGCGTTTCAGGAGGGAACACTGAAGCTTTCTTT. Variable domain in full (rest from reference TRBV29-1 and TRBJ1-1): SAVISQKPSRDICQRGTSLTIQCQVDSQVTMMFWYRQQPGQSLTLIATANQGSEATYESGFVIDKFPISRPNLTFSTLTVSNMSPEDSSIYLCSVSGGNTEAFFGQGTRLTVV.

This chain uses TRBV20-1 with TRBJ2-2, with 10 bases identical to TRBD2. CDR3 length: 16 residues. J was trimmed by 7 bases and V by 3 bases; bases with no gene match: 11. Germline V CDR1 and CDR2: DFQATT, SNEGSKA (reference sequence). Written as DNA, the CDR3 is TGCAGTGCTAGGCCCCAAGCGGGGGGGCCGGGCGGGGAGCTGTTTTTT. This codes for CSARPQAGGPGGELFF.

This clonotype was picked up many times. J is TRBJ2-3 and V is TRBV20-1, with D perhaps assigned TRBD1 or TRBD2 (6 bases each). The CDR3 extends over 14 amino acids. CDR1 is DFQATT and CDR2 is SNEGSKA in the germline V gene (reference sequence). V lost 2 bases and J lost 1, with 10 bases in between. The CDR3 nucleotides read TGCAGTGCTAGAAGGGGGGCCCGCACAGATACGCAGTATTTT. Translation gives CSARRGARTDTQYF.

This clonotype was seen ten or more times. The CDR3 sequence is CASSLDTMETQYF. CDR3 sequence (DNA): TGTGCCAGCAGCTTAGACACCATGGAGACCCAGTACTTC. The rearrangement joins TRBV7-9 to TRBJ2-5; unclear D gene. Trimming left V 1 base short and J 5 bases short, with 8 bases between. The CDR3 consists of 13 residues. Germline lookup yields CDR1 SEHNR and CDR2 FQNEAQ (reference sequence).

This clonotype has a count of ten or more. The gene calls are TRBV20-1 and TRBJ2-1; D is unresolved. Germline CDR1 reads DFQATT; CDR2 reads SNEGSKA (reference sequence). V lost 1 base to trimming and J lost 8 bases, with 15 bases between them. There are 14 residues in the CDR3. The CDR3 region is CSARVPQRTYEQFF. The CDR3 DNA follows: TGCAGTGCTAGAGTCCCCCAGAGGACCTATGAGCAGTTCTTC.

This clonotype was seen many times. One end of the junction varies from germline; a read error may be responsible. This chain joins TRBV7-7 and TRBJ2-1; 7 bases agree with TRBD2. Germline V CDR1 and CDR2: SSHAT, FNYEAQ (reference sequence). This CDR3 region has 15 residues. Written as DNA, the CDR3 is TGTGCTAGCAGCCCGCGGAGGAGCGGGGACAATGAGCAGTTCTTC. Amino acids: CASSPRRSGDNEQFF. Filled out from reference TRBV7-7 and TRBJ2-1, the complete variable domain reads GAGVSQSPRYKVTKRGQDVTLRCDPISSHATLYWYQQALGQGPEFLTYFNYEAQPDKSGLPSDRFSAERPEGSISTLTIQRTEQRDSAMYRCASSPRRSGDNEQFFGPGTRLTVL.

The rearrangement joins TRBV20-1 to TRBJ2-1; 9 bases are shared with TRBD2. Germline trimming cut 7 bases from V and 0 bases from J; bases unmatched to any gene: 19. This CDR3 has 19 residues. The V gene's germline CDR1 is DFQATT and CDR2 SNEGSKA (reference sequence). The CDR3 sequence: CSGTTPRGGPLSSYNEQFF. The CDR3 DNA follows: TGCAGTGGGACCACACCGCGGGGGGGACCCCTCAGCTCCTACAATGAGCAGTTCTTC.

This clonotype was counted ten times or more. The V gene is TRBV7-8, the J gene TRBJ1-3, with D possibly matching TRBD1 (5 bases). CDR1 is SGHVS and CDR2 is FQNEAQ in the germline V gene. This CDR3 comprises 16 residues. V gave up 6 bases and J gave up 1 base, with 16 bases separating them. CDR3 protein: CASRKDGGVSGNTIYF. CDR3 DNA sequence: TGTGCCAGCAGAAAAGATGGGGGGGTTTCTGGAAACACCATATATTTT. The variable domain in full, with the rest retrieved from reference TRBV7-8 and TRBJ1-3, is GAGVSQSPRYKVAKRGQDVALRCDPISGHVSLFWYQQALGQGPEFLTYFQNEAQLDKSGLPSDRFFAERPEGSVSTLKIQRTQQEDSAVYLCASRKDGGVSGNTIYFGEGSWLTVV.

The chain is built from TRBV19 and TRBJ2-7; D could derive from TRBD1 or TRBD2 (5 bases each). V lost 1 base and J lost 1, with 14 bases in between. The CDR3 has 16 residues. Germline V gene sequence: CDR1 LNHDA, CDR2 SQIVND (reference sequence). The CDR3 protein is CASSIVWQGPSYEQYF. In nucleotides, the CDR3 is TGTGCCAGTAGTATAGTTTGGCAGGGACCGTCCTACGAGCAGTACTTC.

This clonotype appeared many times. The V and J genes are TRBV7-9 and TRBJ2-7, with 8 bases that match TRBD1. The V segment lost 6 bases and the J segment 2 bases; nucleotides outside the gene matches: 6. CDR1 and CDR2 from the germline V gene are SEHNR and FQNEAQ (reference sequence). The CDR3 length is 14 residues. This CDR3 is CASRRDRTTYEQYF. The CDR3 DNA sequence: TGTGCCAGCAGACGGGACAGGACTACCTACGAGCAGTACTTC.

In this sample, this clonotype turned up a few times. The V gene is TRBV5-1, the J gene TRBJ2-5, with no clear D. The CDR3 is 14 residues long. Trimming took off 4 bases at V and 1 base at J, with 11 bases between the two ends. Germline CDR1 reads SGHRS; CDR2 reads YFSETQ. CDR3 nucleotide sequence: TGCGCCAGCAGCCCTGGTGGCATCCAAGAGACCCAGTACTTC. Translation gives CASSPGGIQETQYF.

This clonotype showed up many times. The CDR3 loop reads CASSPPGQGRSPLHF. Written as DNA, the CDR3 is TGTGCCAGCTCACCACCGGGACAGGGGAGGTCACCCCTCCACTTT. The chain is built from TRBV18 and TRBJ1-6; TRBD1 aligns across 10 bases. The CDR3 runs 15 residues. Trimming at V came to 0 bases and at J to 10 bases, leaving 3 bases not matched to a gene. Germline CDR1 KGHSH, CDR2 LQKENI.

This clonotype was detected only a few times. The rearrangement links TRBV12-3 or TRBV12-4 to TRBJ1-4; D gene ambiguous. V was trimmed by 6 bases and J by 16 bases, leaving 18 bases between them. The CDR3 has 12 residues. The CDR3 protein is CASRTRTGNPFF. The CDR3, as DNA: TGTGCCAGCAGGACCAGGACGGGCAACCCGTTTTTT.

This clonotype was seen a handful of times. The V and J genes are TRBV5-1 and TRBJ2-1, with 9 bases fitting TRBD1. J lost 9 bases, V lost 2 bases, and 6 bases had no gene match. CDR1 and CDR2 from the germline V gene are SGHRS and YFSETQ. The CDR3 is 14 amino acids. In DNA, the CDR3 is TGCGCCAGCAGCTTCCCGACAGGGGGGGGTGAGCAGTTCTTC. Translation gives CASSFPTGGGEQFF.

This clonotype was detected ten times or more. V is TRBV24-1 and J is TRBJ1-2; D call uncertain. Trimming left V 8 bases short and J 6 bases short, with 15 bases between. The CDR3 consists of 13 residues. Germline V lookup: CDR1 KGHDR, CDR2 SFDVKD. In nucleotides, the CDR3 is TGTGCCACCAAAAAGGTCCGGCAGGATGGCTACACCTTC. It codes for CATKKVRQDGYTF.

This clonotype was seen a few times. The chain recombines TRBV5-8 with TRBJ1-5; D is undetermined. Trimming shortened V by 4 bases and J by 3 bases, and 14 bases separated the two germline ends. Per germline, CDR1 SGHTS and CDR2 YDEGEE. The CDR3 extends over 15 amino acids. The DNA for the CDR3 is TGTGCCAGCAGCCGTAAAGGTGTGAACAATCAGCCCCAGCATTTT. Amino acids: CASSRKGVNNQPQHF. Supplemented by reference TRBV5-8 and TRBJ1-5, the full variable domain reads EAGVTQSPTHLIKTRGQQATLRCSPISGHTSVYWYQQALGLGLQFLLWYDEGEERNRGNFPPRFSGRQFPNYSSELNVNALELEDSALYLCASSRKGVNNQPQHFGDGTRLSIL.

This clonotype was observed a few times. One end of the junction varies from germline; a read error may be responsible. This chain connects TRBV6-1 to TRBJ1-5, with 10 bases that match TRBD1. The CDR3 contains 14 residues. CDR1 and CDR2 (germline): MNHNS, SASEGT. The CDR3 region has the DNA TGTGCCAGCAGTGAAGGCTTCCGGGACAGGGGACATACTTTT. Amino acids: CASSEGFRDRGHTF.

This clonotype occurred many times. The chain carries TRBV7-9 and TRBJ2-1; the match to TRBD2 covers 8 bases. In germline, CDR1 is SEHNR, CDR2 FQNEAQ (reference sequence). With V trimmed by 1 base and J by 7 bases, 6 bases remained unmatched. This CDR3 region has 15 residues. The CDR3 bases are TGTGCCAGCAGCTTAGTTAGCGGGGCACTAAATGAGCAGTTCTTC. Translating gives CASSLVSGALNEQFF.